The 4 T cell receptor beta chains reported below all come from one sample, sequenced in a study of blood T cell repertoires in COVID-19. Libraries were prepared by immunoSEQ multiplex PCR; TCRdb keeps only in-frame clonotypes and omits some of them. This table holds around 67,000 clones, just over 85% found once. The sample was peripheral blood. These receptors all come from a woman of 80 years or more with active or convalescent COVID-19.

The J gene is TRBJ2-3, the V gene TRBV18; 11 bases are a match to TRBD2. Germline V gene sequence: CDR1 KGHSH, CDR2 LQKENI. V lost 5 bases to trimming and J lost 0 bases; unmatched junction nucleotides: 4. The CDR3 runs 16 residues. The CDR3 sequence: CASSTTSGVSTDTQYF. In DNA, the CDR3 is TGTGCCAGCTCAACGACTAGCGGGGTTAGCACAGATACGCAGTATTTT. The variable domain in full, completed from reference TRBV18 and TRBJ2-3, reads NAGVMQNPRHLVRRRGQEARLRCSPMKGHSHVYWYRQLPEEGLKFMVYLQKENIIDESGMPKERFSAEFPKEGPSILRIQQVVRGDSAAYFCASSTTSGVSTDTQYFGPGTRLTVL.

The V and J genes are TRBV16 and TRBJ1-4, with no clear D. The CDR3 contains 16 residues. Germline V gives CDR1 KGHSY, CDR2 FQNENV. V dropped 4 bases and J dropped 5 bases, with 17 bases sitting between them. In DNA, the CDR3 is TGTGCCAGCAGCCCCCTTAACCGGGAACCAAATGAAAAACTGTTTTTT. This encodes CASSPLNREPNEKLFF.

This chain joins TRBV29-1 and TRBJ1-6, with 7 bases fitting TRBD1. CDR1 is SQVTM and CDR2 is ANQGSEA in the germline V gene. The CDR3 length is 13 residues. J lost 8 bases, V lost 4 bases, and 5 bases had no gene match. CDR3 protein: CSVADRQDSPLHF. CDR3 DNA sequence: TGCAGCGTTGCGGACAGGCAGGATTCACCCCTCCACTTT.

This chain links TRBV12-3 or TRBV12-4 with TRBJ2-7, with D possibly TRBD2 on 6 matching bases. The CDR3 contains 12 residues. V lost 7 bases, J lost 12 bases, and 19 bases lay in between. This CDR3 reads CASTLGKTSAYF. Here the CDR3 DNA reads TGTGCCAGCACCCTCGGCAAGACTAGTGCGTACTTC.